These 24 T cell receptor beta chains originate from one sample sequenced in a study of cytomegalovirus exposure and HLA in healthy donors. Primers: 60 Vbeta forward and 13 Jbeta reverse. Here immunoSEQ multiplex PCR was the method, and the copy in TCRdb shows in-frame clones only, minus some. Here the sample spans over 55,000 clones, about 67% being singletons. Sequences were obtained from PBMCs. These receptors were taken from a man aged 35 to 55 in good health and CMV-seropositive.

V gene TRBV6-5 combines with J gene TRBJ1-5, with TRBD1 identical over 7 bases. With V trimmed by 5 bases and J by 2 bases, 3 bases remained unmatched. Germline V gene data show CDR1 as MNHEY and CDR2 as SVGAGI. The CDR3 is 14 amino acids. CDR3 protein: CASSLGQGNQPQHF. As DNA, the CDR3 is TGTGCCAGCAGTCTAGGACAGGGCAATCAGCCCCAGCATTTT.

The chain recombines TRBV29-1 with TRBJ2-5, with a possible D match to TRBD2 (7 bases). With 7 bases removed from V and 5 bases from J, the gap between germline ends came to 14 bases. From germline, CDR1 is SQVTM and CDR2 ANQGSEA. The CDR3 extends over 12 amino acids. The CDR3 DNA reads TGCAGCGCCCAAGGGGGGGAGGAGACCCAGTACTTC. It yields the protein CSAQGGEETQYF. Full variable domain (rest looked up from reference TRBV29-1 and TRBJ2-5): SAVISQKPSRDICQRGTSLTIQCQVDSQVTMMFWYRQQPGQSLTLIATANQGSEATYESGFVIDKFPISRPNLTFSTLTVSNMSPEDSSIYLCSAQGGEETQYFGPGTRLLVL.

The chain couples TRBV30 to TRBJ2-1; 7 positions match TRBD1. From germline, CDR1 is GTSNPN and CDR2 SVGIG (reference sequence). J was trimmed by 4 bases and V by 7 bases; bases with no gene match: 10. The CDR3 extends over 14 amino acids. The CDR3 here is CAYPTGSGYNEQFF. The CDR3 nucleotides are TGTGCCTACCCGACAGGGTCTGGTTACAATGAGCAGTTCTTC.

V and J are TRBV19 and TRBJ2-1; 14 bases match TRBD2. The CDR3 has 16 amino acids. Per the germline V gene, CDR1 is LNHDA and CDR2 is SQIVND (reference sequence). Unmatched junction bases numbered 3, after V lost 6 bases and J lost 2 bases. The CDR3 sequence is CASRPGLAGAYNEQFF. The CDR3 coding sequence is TGTGCCAGTAGGCCGGGACTAGCGGGGGCCTACAATGAGCAGTTCTTC.

The sample holds one count of this clone. This chain links TRBV7-9 with TRBJ1-4; D is ambiguous. The CDR3 extends over 14 amino acids. Between the trimmed V and J ends, which lost 4 bases and 7 bases, there was a span of 13 bases. Germline CDR1 is SEHNR and CDR2 is FQNEAQ (reference sequence). CDR3 amino acids: CASSSGGSGEKLFF. CDR3 nucleotide sequence: TGTGCCAGCAGCTCCGGAGGGTCGGGTGAAAAACTGTTTTTT.

J is TRBJ1-1 and V is TRBV19, with 9 bases that match TRBD1. This CDR3 comprises 14 residues. Unmatched junction bases numbered 6, after V lost 5 bases and J lost 5 bases. Germline CDR1 reads LNHDA; CDR2 reads SQIVND (reference sequence). The CDR3 region has the DNA TGTGCCAGTAGTCTATCGACAGGGGGGACTGAAGCTTTCTTT. Translated, it gives CASSLSTGGTEAFF. Complete variable domain (other parts from reference TRBV19 and TRBJ1-1): DGGITQSPKYLFRKEGQNVTLSCEQNLNHDAMYWYRQDPGQGLRLIYYSQIVNDFQKGDIAEGYSVSREKKESFPLTVTSAQKNPTAFYLCASSLSTGGTEAFFGQGTRLTVV.

A few counts support this clone. The rearrangement joins TRBV28 to TRBJ1-1, with a weak D call TRBD1 (6 bases). CDR1 and CDR2 from the germline V gene are MDHEN and SYDVKM. V was trimmed by 8 bases and J by 4 bases, leaving 11 bases between them. The CDR3 length is 12 residues. The DNA for the CDR3 is TGTGCCAGCTTCCAGGGGCTCACTGAAGCTTTCTTT. It is translated as CASFQGLTEAFF.

CDR3 coding DNA: TGCGCCAGCAGCCAAACGGGACTAGCGGGAGGGGGAGAGACCCAGTACTTC. Its translation: CASSQTGLAGGGETQYF. The chain recombines TRBV5-1 with TRBJ2-5, with 16 nucleotides matching TRBD2. There are 17 residues in the CDR3. Germline CDR1 reads SGHRS; CDR2 reads YFSETQ. Trimming at V came to 4 bases and at J to 4 bases, leaving 7 bases not matched to a gene. The full variable domain, rest sourced from reference TRBV5-1 and TRBJ2-5, is KAGVTQTPRYLIKTRGQQVTLSCSPISGHRSVSWYQQTPGQGLQFLFEYFSETQRNKGNFPGRFSGRQFSNSRSEMNVSTLELGDSALYLCASSQTGLAGGGETQYFGPGTRLLVL.

The sample holds many counts of this clone. V is TRBV6-5 and J is TRBJ2-7; perhaps TRBD1 as D (5 bases). The CDR3 contains 13 residues. Trimming took 2 bases from V and 1 from J, leaving 6 bases between them. Germline lookup yields CDR1 MNHEY and CDR2 SVGAGI. The chain's CDR3 is CASSYDRSYEQYF. CDR3 in DNA: TGTGCCAGCAGTTACGACAGATCCTACGAGCAGTACTTC.

The gene calls are TRBV6-6 and TRBJ2-1; 10 bases line up with TRBD1. The J segment lost 3 bases and the V segment lost 7 bases, leaving 6 bases of the junction unmatched. CDR1 and CDR2 from the germline V gene are MNHNY and SVGAGI (reference sequence). The CDR3 loop spans 15 amino acids. CDR3: CASTTWDRGYNEQFF. The CDR3, as DNA: TGTGCCAGCACCACCTGGGACAGGGGCTACAATGAGCAGTTCTTC.

J is TRBJ2-5 and V is TRBV5-6; TRBD1 aligns across 7 bases. CDR3 length: 16 residues. Germline V lookup: CDR1 SGHDT, CDR2 YYEEEE. V dropped 0 bases and J dropped 4; count of bases not matched to a gene: 9. CDR3 bases: TGTGCCAGCAGCTTGGCCAAGGGTTGGGACAGAGAGACCCAGTACTTC. Translated, it gives CASSLAKGWDRETQYF.

This clone was counted a few times. The J gene is TRBJ2-5, the V gene TRBV7-2; 8 positions agree with TRBD1. The junction had 3 bases not matched to a gene; V was cut back by 1 base and J by 5 bases. This CDR3 region has 14 residues. CDR1 SGHTA and CDR2 FQGNSA come from the germline V gene. In DNA, the CDR3 is TGTGCCAGCAGCTTAGGACAGGGGTTCGAGACCCAGTACTTC. Translating it yields CASSLGQGFETQYF.

The table lists this clone with a few counts. V usage is TRBV18 and J usage is TRBJ1-2; 10 bases map to TRBD1. Germline assignment: CDR1 KGHSH and CDR2 LQKENI. The CDR3 is made up of 16 amino acids. J gave up 2 bases and V 0 bases, and 3 bases lay outside the gene matches. The CDR3 sequence: CASSPPSGQGNYGYTF. CDR3 DNA: TGTGCCAGCTCACCACCGTCGGGACAGGGGAACTATGGCTACACCTTC.

The rearrangement links TRBV13 to TRBJ1-5; TRBD1 matches at 7 bases. With V trimmed by 5 bases and J by 2 bases, 9 bases remained unmatched. Germline V gene sequence: CDR1 PRHDT, CDR2 FYEKMQ (reference sequence). The CDR3 sequence is 16 residues long. CDR3 in amino acids: CASSLGTAKGNQPQHF. The CDR3 bases are TGTGCCAGCAGCCTCGGGACAGCCAAAGGCAATCAGCCCCAGCATTTT.

The genes are TRBV28 and TRBJ2-2; TRBD2 matches 10 bases. CDR1 MDHEN and CDR2 SYDVKM come from the germline V gene. The V and J ends lost 6 bases and 1 base, in that order; junction bases with no gene match: 11. CDR3 length: 18 amino acids. CDR3 residues: CASSTSVLAGQNTGELFF. The CDR3 DNA reads as TGTGCCAGCAGCACCTCCGTACTAGCGGGGCAGAACACCGGGGAGCTGTTTTTT.

This sequence joins TRBV10-3 and TRBJ2-3; D is possibly TRBD1 (6 bases). With 3 bases removed from V and 6 bases from J, the gap between germline ends came to 16 bases. The CDR3 is made up of 15 amino acids. Germline loops: CDR1 ENHRY, CDR2 SYGVKD. This chain's CDR3 is CAISDSDRSSDTQYF. The CDR3 region has the DNA TGTGCCATCAGTGATAGCGACAGGTCTTCTGATACGCAGTATTTT.

This sequence joins TRBV5-5 and TRBJ1-1; 12 nucleotides match TRBD1. The trim removed 4 bases at V and 10 bases at J, leaving 14 bases unmatched. CDR1 and CDR2 (germline): SGHKS, YYEKEE (reference sequence). This CDR3 contains 16 residues. The chain's CDR3 is CASSGGQGAYTPIAFF. The CDR3 region has the DNA TGTGCCAGCAGCGGGGGACAGGGGGCGTATACCCCTATAGCTTTCTTT.

The chain employs TRBV18 and TRBJ2-7, with D hard to call. The CDR3 sequence is 14 residues long. V lost 3 bases, J lost 5 bases, and 14 bases lay in between. The germline V gene encodes CDR1 KGHSH and CDR2 LQKENI. In DNA form, the CDR3 reads TGTGCCAGCTCACCTTTTCCTCTTCCGGACGAGCAGTACTTC. Its protein product is CASSPFPLPDEQYF.

This clone was seen a single time. The chain couples TRBV7-9 to TRBJ1-6; D possibly corresponds to TRBD1 (6 bases). Trimming took 6 bases from V and 7 from J, leaving 22 bases between them. The CDR3 contains 17 residues. Germline V gene lookup returns CDR1 SEHNR and CDR2 FQNEAQ (reference sequence). CDR3 protein: CASSLRTAMTENSPLHF. The CDR3 DNA reads as TGTGCCAGCAGTTTACGGACAGCCATGACCGAAAATTCACCCCTCCACTTT.

This clone was observed a single time. This chain joins TRBV9 and TRBJ2-2, with D unclear. V lost 1 base, J lost 1 base, and 5 bases lay in between. The germline V gene encodes CDR1 SGDLS and CDR2 YYNGEE. The CDR3 has 14 amino acids. CDR3 in DNA: TGTGCCAGCAGCGTATACGGGAACACCGGGGAGCTGTTTTTT. Its protein is CASSVYGNTGELFF.

V gene TRBV4-1 combines with J gene TRBJ2-5, with 13 bases that match TRBD2. V gave up 2 bases and J gave up 5 bases; unmatched junction bases: 5. The CDR3 is 16 amino acids. Germline V CDR1 and CDR2: MGHRA, YSYEKL. CDR3: CASSQTSGGAVETQYF. The CDR3 region has the DNA TGCGCCAGCAGCCAAACTAGCGGGGGGGCCGTGGAGACCCAGTACTTC.

This clone was detected only a few times. The V call is TRBV7-2, the J call TRBJ1-5, with D perhaps matching TRBD1 (5 bases). The CDR3 sequence is 16 residues long. V was trimmed by 5 bases and J by 2 bases, leaving 16 bases between them. CDR1 SGHTA and CDR2 FQGNSA come from the germline V gene. The CDR3 loop is CASSPGGPGGNQPQHF. Written as DNA, the CDR3 is TGTGCCAGCAGCCCGGGGGGTCCTGGGGGCAATCAGCCCCAGCATTTT.

The sample holds a few counts of this clone. V is TRBV27 and J is TRBJ1-1, with 8 bases identical to TRBD1. Trimming cost V 5 bases and J 0 bases; bases outside gene matches: 5. Germline V lookup: CDR1 MNHEY, CDR2 SMNVEV (reference sequence). This CDR3 is 15 amino acids long. This chain's CDR3 is CASSQGARVNTEAFF. CDR3 bases: TGTGCCAGCAGTCAGGGGGCGCGGGTGAACACTGAAGCTTTCTTT.

This sequence joins TRBV19 and TRBJ2-1; maybe TRBD2 (5 bases). V was shortened by 3 bases and J by 3 bases, with 9 bases between the two germline ends. The V gene's germline CDR1 is LNHDA and CDR2 SQIVND (reference sequence). The CDR3 loop spans 14 amino acids. The CDR3: CASSMISDYNEQFF. The CDR3 DNA is TGTGCCAGTAGTATGATTAGCGACTACAATGAGCAGTTCTTC.